This T cell receptor (beta chain) emerged from a study of T cells after yellow fever vaccination (dated by TCRdb to about 2019). Some background on the complete study: The SMART-Seq v4 Ultra Low Input RNA kit was used to prepare libraries from fractions with low cell numbers. To track T-cell clones before and after primary and booster YFV17D yellow fever vaccination, bulk TCR alpha and beta repertoires were sequenced longitudinally. Blood was drawn at multiple timepoints before and after primary and secondary immunization, with bulk PBMC replicates and cell subsets isolated. The cohort comprised two healthy male donors, one aged 18 to 30 and one aged 30 to 40 years.

In this sample, this clonotype turned up a few times. This clone's antigen is unknown. No base quality values were provided; no much bigger clone lies one nucleotide off. The meaning of the sample's treatment or condition label: live attenuated yellow fever vaccine strain. At each blood-draw timepoint, two biological replicates of bulk PBMCs were obtained. A standard Ficoll-Paque protocol was used to isolate PBMCs from peripheral blood. TriZol was used to extract RNA from bulk PBMCs, CD4 and CD8 fractions, and dextramer-positive and dextramer-negative fractions. CDR3 length: 13 amino acids, cysteine to phenylalanine. The only DNA kept is the CDR3, 39 bases in frame from the first base. CDR1 and CDR2 were assigned from the germline V gene as KGHSH and LQKENI. V loses 2 bases, J loses 5 bases, and the germline ends lie 9 bases apart. The full study reports these points: A small fraction of clonotypes showed up in both the CD4 and CD8 compartments, probably as a result of convergent recombination. Most clones expanded after primary vaccination (around 96% of CD4 and roughly 90% of CD8) were re-detected after the booster, suggesting that broad memory maintenance occurred. The secondary T-cell response was weaker than the primary response but faster, peaking on day 5 instead of day 15. Because the study included only two donors, the extent to which the findings can be generalized is limited. Computational filtering was required because FACS-sorted repertoires could contain abundant contaminating clonotypes from the bulk population.

Data came from an Illumina NovaSeq 6000. Synthesis of TCR cDNA relied on 5'RACE template switching, a step that introduced a universal primer site along with unique molecular identifiers. Priming of cDNA synthesis was performed from both the TCR alpha and TCR beta constant segments. Library amplification used two PCR steps, and the second PCR step added sample barcodes and sequencing adapters. Sequencing of libraries was performed on Illumina HiSeq 2500 (2x100 bp) or NovaSeq (2x150 bp). Under the source paper's analysis protocol: Reads were demultiplexed and collapsed into UMI consensus sequences with MIGEC, and V(D)J alignment was performed with MiXCR. Clonotypes responding to the vaccine were identified with edgeR on replicate PBMC samples, with the criteria of FDR below 0.01 and a log2 fold change above 5 up to day 15. Each bulk clonotype received a CD4 or CD8 identity based on whether the sequenced CD4 or CD8 repertoire contained that clonotype at higher abundance. TCRdb passed the public sequencing reads through fastp at Q25 and MiXCR, retaining productive beta sequences. Records with the same CDR3 protein are collapsed into one entry carrying the most frequent genes and DNA. It is TCRdb's table, rather than the study itself, that gives the V and J calls and clone size. Recorded for this sample are 350,000 to 550,000 distinct CDR3 sequences; roughly 20% of them occurred a single time. The top ten clonotypes cover 15% to 20% of the sample.

The V and J genes are TRBV18 and TRBJ1-2; TRBD1 is perhaps the D gene, given 5 matching bases. Specimen: PBMCs, collected before the yellow fever booster vaccination. The sequence derives from a man between 18 and 29 years old who received the YFV17D yellow fever vaccine. The CDR3 is CASSPTEGYGYTF. The DNA is as follows: TGTGCCAGCTCACCAACAGAGGGGTATGGCTACACCTTC. The full variable domain, completed from the reference TRBV18 and TRBJ1-2 proteins outside the CDR3, reads NAGVMQNPRHLVRRRGQEARLRCSPMKGHSHVYWYRQLPEEGLKFMVYLQKENIIDESGMPKERFSAEFPKEGPSILRIQQVVRGDSAAYFCASSPTEGYGYTFGSGTRLTVV.